Included here is one T cell receptor (beta chain) sequence, with context. The data derive from a study of blood T cell repertoires in COVID-19. Study at large: The study drew acute and convalescent COVID-19 samples from the United States, Italy and Spain. T cells, B-cell-depleted T cells, or PBMCs provided the cDNA or gDNA that served as material.

V lost 6 bases, J lost 4 bases, and 3 bases stayed unmatched. The CDR3 is made up of 13 amino acids. In the study's own analysis: Reference gene primer amplification in the assay estimated nucleated cell counts. Sequencing was performed with immunoSEQ multiplex PCR; in TCRdb, only in-frame clones are kept and a portion is missing. V and J calls and clone size are given by that table; D and trimming were obtained from the DNA. Of some 100,000 clones detected, 90% appear once; the ten largest clones hold 1.1%. The sample consisted of peripheral blood. The V gene is TRBV12-3 or TRBV12-4, the J gene TRBJ1-2; 9 nucleotides line up with TRBD1. This TCR was recovered from a human donor in a cohort sampled during active COVID-19. CDR3 region: CASSYRGLYGYTF. DNA of the CDR3: TGTGCCAGCAGCTACAGGGGGCTCTATGGCTACACCTTC.